This T cell receptor beta chain was sequenced in a study of identical twins (dated by TCRdb to about 2016). Notes on the research overall: To test whether fetal clonotypes persist, the study used deep sequencing on TCR alpha and beta repertoires from monozygotic twins, unrelated adults of various ages, and cord blood. To rule out contamination, replicate twin experiments were performed at different times with different library preparation protocols. Findings and caveats that apply to the study as a whole: In monozygotic twins, out-of-frame TCR alpha sharing was systematically underestimated by recombination models, although the models agreed with sharing between unrelated individuals. Because the same donors could not be followed over many years, the conclusions depended on cross-sectional statistical analysis. Compared with coincidental sharing between unrelated individuals, out-of-frame TCR alpha sequences shared between twins showed an excess of sequences with low generation probability. Excess twin sharing in beta out-of-frame sequences was weaker because fewer shared sequences lowered the signal-to-noise ratio. Abundant cord blood beta clonotypes had fewer insertions, young adult naive repertoires showed a similar but weaker trend, and memory repertoires showed no such trend. Zero-insertion analyses could be partly confounded by invariant T cells such as MAIT and iNKT, though diverse VJ usage argued against such confounding for most clonotypes.

Every donor in the study was a healthy Caucasian. Library creation used 5' RACE. The sample was run on an Illumina HiSeq 2000. A universal primer binding site was introduced by template switching, and a unique molecular identifier was present in the final cDNA, enabling accurate counting of TCR cDNA molecules. Specific primers in the conserved constant-segment region were used to synthesize first-strand cDNA for TCR alpha and beta chains. To control for contamination, each cDNA library was double barcoded with a SMART-Mk sample barcode plus Illumina barcodes. TruSeq adapter sequences, together with Illumina sample barcodes, were added in two successive PCR steps. The TCR alpha and beta cDNA libraries were sequenced on the Illumina HiSeq platform using custom primers. The paper's data handling went like this. Unique molecular identifiers were extracted from raw reads with MiGEC, and CDR3 positions were determined with MiXCR. Recombination models were inferred per individual with the repgenHMM and IGoR tools using an EM algorithm. Shared clonotypes were analyzed with the tcR package in R, and sharing was normalized by the product of cloneset sizes. To study raw recombination without the effects of thymic and clonal selection, out-of-frame nonproductive sequences were analyzed. In-frame beta chains were kept once TCRdb had trimmed the public reads at Q25 with fastp and called clones with MiXCR. Entries are consolidated by CDR3 protein sequence, retaining the most common genes and DNA. The V and J calls reflect TCRdb's pipeline rather than the authors' work. A total of roughly 1.6 million distinct CDR3 sequences appear in this sample, less than 40% of them only once. Approximately 0.25% of the sample lies in the top ten.

Trimming takes 0 bases off V and 8 bases off J; junction bases not matched to a gene: 8. CDR1 and CDR2 (DFQATT, SNEGSKA) derive from the germline V gene (reference sequence). Including the terminal cysteine and phenylalanine, the CDR3 comprises 14 residues. The kept DNA is CDR3 alone, 42 bases in frame from the first base. With respect to this clonotype: No antigen is known for it. Base qualities were left out, and no much larger clone turns up one base away.

The receptor comes from a newborn girl in good health. This chain joins TRBV20-1 to TRBJ2-3, with 7 middle bases fitting TRBD2. Source material: cord blood. The CDR3: CSARDSTRGSTQYF. The nucleotide sequence is given as TGCAGTGCTAGAGACAGTACGCGGGGGAGTACGCAGTATTTT.